This record concerns one T cell receptor beta chain sequence. The data were obtained in a study of shared clonotypes between healthy human individuals. The CDR3 is made up of 14 amino acids. TCRdb keeps only in-frame clones here, not all; method: immunoSEQ multiplex PCR. The sample has under 600,000 clones, around 76% seen once; the top ten hold around 13%. Material for sequencing was PBMCs. This sequence originates from a woman aged 40 to 50 in good health. Some clones in this sample may be carry-over from other donors' samples. The chain employs TRBV21-1 and TRBJ2-1; the tabulated D call, TRBD2, remains unverified against the DNA. TRBV21-1 is a listed pseudogene. CDR3 protein: CASSKVDSGNEQFF. CDR3 coding DNA: TGTGCCAGCAGCAAAGTTGATAGCGGGAATGAGCAGTTCTTC.